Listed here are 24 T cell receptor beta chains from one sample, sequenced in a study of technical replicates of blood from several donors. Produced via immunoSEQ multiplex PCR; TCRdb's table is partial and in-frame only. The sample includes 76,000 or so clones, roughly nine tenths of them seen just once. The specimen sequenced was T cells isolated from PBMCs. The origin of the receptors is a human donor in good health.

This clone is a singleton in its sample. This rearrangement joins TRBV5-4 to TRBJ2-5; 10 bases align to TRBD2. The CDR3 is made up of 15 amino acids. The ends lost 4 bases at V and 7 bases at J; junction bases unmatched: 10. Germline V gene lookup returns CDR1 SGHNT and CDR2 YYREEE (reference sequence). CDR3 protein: CASSLSGGAEATQYF. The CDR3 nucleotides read TGTGCCAGCAGCCTCAGCGGGGGGGCTGAGGCGACCCAGTACTTC.

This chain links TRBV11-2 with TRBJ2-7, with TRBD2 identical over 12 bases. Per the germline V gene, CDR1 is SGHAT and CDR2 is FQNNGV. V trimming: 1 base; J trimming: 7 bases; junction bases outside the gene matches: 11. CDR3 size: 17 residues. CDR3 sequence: CASSLASQTSGRGEQYF. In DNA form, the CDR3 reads TGTGCCAGCAGCTTAGCCAGTCAGACTAGCGGGAGAGGAGAGCAGTACTTC.

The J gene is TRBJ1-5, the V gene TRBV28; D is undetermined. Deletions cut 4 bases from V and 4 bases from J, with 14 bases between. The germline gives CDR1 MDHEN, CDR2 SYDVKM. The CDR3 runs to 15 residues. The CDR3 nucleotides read TGTGCCAGCAGTTCATTACAGAAAAAGAATCAGCCCCAGCATTTT. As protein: CASSSLQKKNQPQHF.

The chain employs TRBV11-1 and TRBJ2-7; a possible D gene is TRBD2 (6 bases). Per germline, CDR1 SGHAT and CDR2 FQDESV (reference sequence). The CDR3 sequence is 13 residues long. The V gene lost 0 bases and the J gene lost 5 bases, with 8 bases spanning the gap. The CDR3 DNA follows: TGTGCCAGCAGCTTAGCTAGCGGAAACGAGCAGTACTTC. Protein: CASSLASGNEQYF.

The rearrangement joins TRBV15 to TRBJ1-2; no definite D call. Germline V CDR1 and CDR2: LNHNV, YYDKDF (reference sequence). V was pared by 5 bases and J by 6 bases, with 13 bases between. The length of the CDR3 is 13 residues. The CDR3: CATSEYVVNGYTF. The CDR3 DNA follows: TGTGCCACCAGCGAGTATGTGGTGAATGGCTACACCTTC. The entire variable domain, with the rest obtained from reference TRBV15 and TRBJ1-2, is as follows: DAMVIQNPRYQVTQFGKPVTLSCSQTLNHNVMYWYQQKSSQAPKLLFHYYDKDFNNEADTPDNFQSRRPNTSFCFLDIRSPGLGDTAMYLCATSEYVVNGYTFGSGTRLTVV.

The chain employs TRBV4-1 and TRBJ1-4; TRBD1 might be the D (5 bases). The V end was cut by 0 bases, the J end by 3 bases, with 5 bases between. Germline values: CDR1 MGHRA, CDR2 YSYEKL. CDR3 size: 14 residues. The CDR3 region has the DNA TGCGCCAGCAGCCAAGAGGGGCCTAATGAAAAACTGTTTTTT. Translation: CASSQEGPNEKLFF.

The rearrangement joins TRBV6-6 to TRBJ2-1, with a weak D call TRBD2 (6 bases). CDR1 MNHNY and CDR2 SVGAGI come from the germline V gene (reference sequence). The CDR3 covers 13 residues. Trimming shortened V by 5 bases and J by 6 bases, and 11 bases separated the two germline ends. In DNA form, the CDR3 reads TGTGCCAGCAGTAACAGCGGGTTCAATGAGCAGTTCTTC. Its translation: CASSNSGFNEQFF.

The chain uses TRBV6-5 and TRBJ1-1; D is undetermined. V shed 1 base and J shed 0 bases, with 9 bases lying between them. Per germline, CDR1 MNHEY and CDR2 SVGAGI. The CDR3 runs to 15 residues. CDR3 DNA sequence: TGTGCCAGCAGTTACTGGGCAGCCATGAACACTGAAGCTTTCTTT. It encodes CASSYWAAMNTEAFF.

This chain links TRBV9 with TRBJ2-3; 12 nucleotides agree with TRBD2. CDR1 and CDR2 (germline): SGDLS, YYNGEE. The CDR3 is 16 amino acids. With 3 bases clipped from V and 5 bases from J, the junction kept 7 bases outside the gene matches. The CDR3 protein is CASSAPLAGGKDTQYF. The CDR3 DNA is TGTGCCAGCAGCGCGCCACTAGCGGGGGGAAAAGATACGCAGTATTTT.

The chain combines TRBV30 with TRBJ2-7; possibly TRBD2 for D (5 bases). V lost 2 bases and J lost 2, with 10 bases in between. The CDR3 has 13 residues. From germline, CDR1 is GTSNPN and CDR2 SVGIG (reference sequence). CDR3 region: CAWSKGVPYEQYF. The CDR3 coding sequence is TGTGCCTGGAGTAAGGGAGTCCCCTACGAGCAGTACTTC.

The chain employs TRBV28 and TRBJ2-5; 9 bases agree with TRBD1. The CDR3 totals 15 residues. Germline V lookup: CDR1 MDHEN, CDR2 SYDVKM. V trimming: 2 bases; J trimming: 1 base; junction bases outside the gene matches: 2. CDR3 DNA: TGTGCCAGCAGTTTAGTGACAGGGGGCCAAGAGACCCAGTACTTC. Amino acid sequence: CASSLVTGGQETQYF.

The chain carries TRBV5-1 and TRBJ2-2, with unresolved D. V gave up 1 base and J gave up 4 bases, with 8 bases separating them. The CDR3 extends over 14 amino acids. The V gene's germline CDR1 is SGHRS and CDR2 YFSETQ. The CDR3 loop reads CASSLSERTGELFF. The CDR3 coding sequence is TGCGCCAGCAGCTTGTCTGAGCGCACCGGGGAGCTGTTTTTT.

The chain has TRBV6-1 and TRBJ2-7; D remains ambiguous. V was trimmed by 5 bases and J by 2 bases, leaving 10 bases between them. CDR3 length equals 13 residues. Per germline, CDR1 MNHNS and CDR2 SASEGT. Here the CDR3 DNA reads TGTGCCAGCAGTCTTACCGAGACCTACGAGCAGTACTTC. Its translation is CASSLTETYEQYF.

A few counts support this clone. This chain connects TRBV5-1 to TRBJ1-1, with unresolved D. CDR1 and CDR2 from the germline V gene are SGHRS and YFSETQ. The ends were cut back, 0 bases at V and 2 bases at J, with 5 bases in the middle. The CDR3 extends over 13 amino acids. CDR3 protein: CASSLGENTEAFF. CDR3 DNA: TGCGCCAGCAGCTTGGGAGAAAACACTGAAGCTTTCTTT.

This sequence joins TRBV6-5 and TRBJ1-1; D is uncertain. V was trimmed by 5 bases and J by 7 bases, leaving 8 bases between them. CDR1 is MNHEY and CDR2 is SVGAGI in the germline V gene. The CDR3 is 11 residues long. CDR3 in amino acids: CASSIRGEAFF. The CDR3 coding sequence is TGTGCCAGCAGTATTCGGGGTGAAGCTTTCTTT.

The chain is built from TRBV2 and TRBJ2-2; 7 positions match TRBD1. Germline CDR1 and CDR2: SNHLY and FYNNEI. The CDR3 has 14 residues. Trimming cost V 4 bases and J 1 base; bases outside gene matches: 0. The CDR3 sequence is CASSGDRNTGELFF. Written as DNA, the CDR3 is TGTGCCAGCAGTGGGGACAGGAACACCGGGGAGCTGTTTTTT.

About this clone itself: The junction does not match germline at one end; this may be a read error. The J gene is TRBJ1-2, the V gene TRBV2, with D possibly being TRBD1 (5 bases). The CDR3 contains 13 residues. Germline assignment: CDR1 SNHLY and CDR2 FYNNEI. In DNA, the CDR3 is TGTGCCAGCAGTGTTCAGGGTAACTACGGCTACACCTTC. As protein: CASSVQGNYGYTF.

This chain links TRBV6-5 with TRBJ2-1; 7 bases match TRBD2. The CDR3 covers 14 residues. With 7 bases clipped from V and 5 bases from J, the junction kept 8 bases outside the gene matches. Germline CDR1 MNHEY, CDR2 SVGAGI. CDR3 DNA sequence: TGTGCCAGCACACATGCGGGAGTTAACAATGAGCAGTTCTTC. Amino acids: CASTHAGVNNEQFF.

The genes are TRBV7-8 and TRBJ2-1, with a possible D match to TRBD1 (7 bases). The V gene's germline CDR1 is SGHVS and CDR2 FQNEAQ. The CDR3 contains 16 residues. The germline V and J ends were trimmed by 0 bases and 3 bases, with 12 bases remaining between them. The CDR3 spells CASSLARDSLYNEQFF. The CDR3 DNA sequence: TGTGCCAGCAGCTTAGCGCGGGACAGCCTCTACAATGAGCAGTTCTTC.

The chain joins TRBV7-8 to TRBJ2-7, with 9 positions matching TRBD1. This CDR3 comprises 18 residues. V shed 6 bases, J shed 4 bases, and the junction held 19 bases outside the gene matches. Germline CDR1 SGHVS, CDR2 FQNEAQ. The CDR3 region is CASRGGTGRHRGTYEQYF. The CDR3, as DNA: TGTGCCAGCAGGGGCGGGACAGGGCGTCACAGGGGAACGTACGAGCAGTACTTC.

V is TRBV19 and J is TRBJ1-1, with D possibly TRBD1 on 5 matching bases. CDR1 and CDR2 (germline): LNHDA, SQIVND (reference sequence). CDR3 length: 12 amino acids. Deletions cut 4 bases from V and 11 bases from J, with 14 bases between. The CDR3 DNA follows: TGTGCCAGTAGTACCCGATGGACATTTGCTTTCTTT. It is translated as CASSTRWTFAFF. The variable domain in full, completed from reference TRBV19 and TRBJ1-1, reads DGGITQSPKYLFRKEGQNVTLSCEQNLNHDAMYWYRQDPGQGLRLIYYSQIVNDFQKGDIAEGYSVSREKKESFPLTVTSAQKNPTAFYLCASSTRWTFAFFGQGTRLTVV.

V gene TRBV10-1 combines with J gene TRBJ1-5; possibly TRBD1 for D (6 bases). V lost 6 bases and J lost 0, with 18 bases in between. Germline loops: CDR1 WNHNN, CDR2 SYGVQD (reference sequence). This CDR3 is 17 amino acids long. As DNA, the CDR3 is TGCGCCAGCAGGGGGACACGGAACCTGTATAGCAATCAGCCCCAGCATTTT. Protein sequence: CASRGTRNLYSNQPQHF.

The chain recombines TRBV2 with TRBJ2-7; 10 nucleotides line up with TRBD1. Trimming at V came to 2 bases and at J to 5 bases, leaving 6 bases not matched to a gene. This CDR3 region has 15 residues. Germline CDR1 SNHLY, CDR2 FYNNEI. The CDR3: CASSERGGTGDEQYF. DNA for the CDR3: TGTGCCAGCAGTGAAAGGGGGGGGACAGGGGACGAGCAGTACTTC.

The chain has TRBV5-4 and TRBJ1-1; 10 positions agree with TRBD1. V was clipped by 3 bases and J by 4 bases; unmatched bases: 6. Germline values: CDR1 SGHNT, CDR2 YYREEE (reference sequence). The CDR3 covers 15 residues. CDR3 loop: CASSSPGQGFTEAFF. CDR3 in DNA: TGTGCCAGCAGCTCCCCGGGACAGGGGTTCACTGAAGCTTTCTTT.